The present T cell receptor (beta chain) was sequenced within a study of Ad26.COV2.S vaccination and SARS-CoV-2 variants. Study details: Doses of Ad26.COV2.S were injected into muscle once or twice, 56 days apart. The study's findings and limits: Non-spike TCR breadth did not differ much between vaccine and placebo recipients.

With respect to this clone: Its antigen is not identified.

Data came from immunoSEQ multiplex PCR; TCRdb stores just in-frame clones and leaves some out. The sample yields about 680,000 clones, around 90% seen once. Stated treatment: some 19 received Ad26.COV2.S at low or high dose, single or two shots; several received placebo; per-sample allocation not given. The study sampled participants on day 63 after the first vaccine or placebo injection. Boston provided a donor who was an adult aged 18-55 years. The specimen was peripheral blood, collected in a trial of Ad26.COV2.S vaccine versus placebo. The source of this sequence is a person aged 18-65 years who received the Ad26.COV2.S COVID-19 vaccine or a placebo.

The CDR3 protein is CASSQVWGGTDTQYF. CDR3 DNA: TGCGCCAGCAGCCAAGTTTGGGGGGGCACAGATACGCAGTATTTT. J is TRBJ2-3 and V is TRBV4-1, with a weak D call TRBD2 (6 bases). There are 15 residues in the CDR3. CDR1 is MGHRA and CDR2 is YSYEKL in the germline V gene. V shed 1 base and J shed 1 base, with 9 bases lying between them.